The subject of this entry is one T cell receptor (beta chain). The source of the sample is a study of blood T cell repertoires in COVID-19. Overall study: T cells, B-cell-depleted T cells, or PBMCs supplied cDNA or gDNA.

This CDR3 comprises 14 residues. V dropped 4 bases and J dropped 2 bases, with 6 bases sitting between them. Germline V lookup: CDR1 MGHRA, CDR2 YSYEKL. Per the original data handling: The authors estimated nucleated cell counts from reference gene primer amplification. The data were produced by immunoSEQ multiplex PCR, yet TCRdb's version contains in-frame clones alone and is incomplete. D and trimming were read from the DNA, whereas the V and J calls and clone size are those reported in that table. Here the sample spans more than 300,000 clones, around nine tenths being singletons. The sequence came from a woman aged 18-29 years who had recovered from COVID-19. J is TRBJ2-6 and V is TRBV4-1; the D is unclear. Sequences were obtained from peripheral blood. Here the CDR3 reads CASSPRTGANVLTF. The CDR3 DNA reads as TGCGCCAGCAGCCCGAGGACTGGGGCCAACGTCCTGACTTTC.